This record covers a single T cell receptor (beta chain). These data originate in a study of blood T cell repertoires in COVID-19. As for the study in general: There were acute and convalescent COVID-19 samples, and they came from the United States, Italy and Spain. T cells, B-cell-depleted T cells, or PBMCs provided the cDNA or gDNA that served as material.

This CDR3 is built from 15 residues. Germline lookup yields CDR1 KGHSH and CDR2 LQKENI. V was shortened by 2 bases and J by 1 base, with 12 bases between the two germline ends. Original analysis: Quantification of nucleated cells was approximated via reference gene primer amplification. Some clones are missing from TCRdb's copy, which holds only in-frame ones; the method was immunoSEQ multiplex PCR. The V and J calls and clone size were taken over from that table, and D and trimming were inferred from the DNA. Altogether 90,000 to 120,000 clones are present, around 91% being singletons, with the ten largest covering roughly 32%.

The sequenced sample consisted of peripheral blood. The receptor was derived from a woman older than 75 with acute or convalescent COVID-19. V is TRBV18 and J is TRBJ2-7; D might be TRBD1 (5 bases). CDR3 in amino acids: CASSPFQGTSYEQYF. Here the CDR3 DNA reads TGTGCCAGCTCACCATTCCAGGGAACGTCCTACGAGCAGTACTTC.